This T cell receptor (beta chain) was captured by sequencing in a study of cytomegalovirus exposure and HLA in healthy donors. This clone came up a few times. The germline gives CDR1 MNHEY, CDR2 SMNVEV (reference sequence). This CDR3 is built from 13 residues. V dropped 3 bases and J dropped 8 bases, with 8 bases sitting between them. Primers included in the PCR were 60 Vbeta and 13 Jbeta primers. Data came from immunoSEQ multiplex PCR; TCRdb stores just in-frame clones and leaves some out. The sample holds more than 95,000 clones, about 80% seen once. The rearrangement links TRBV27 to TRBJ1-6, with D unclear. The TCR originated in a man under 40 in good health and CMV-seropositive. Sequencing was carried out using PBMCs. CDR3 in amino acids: CASSFESHSPLHF. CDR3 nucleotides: TGTGCCAGCAGTTTTGAGAGTCATTCACCCCTCCACTTT.